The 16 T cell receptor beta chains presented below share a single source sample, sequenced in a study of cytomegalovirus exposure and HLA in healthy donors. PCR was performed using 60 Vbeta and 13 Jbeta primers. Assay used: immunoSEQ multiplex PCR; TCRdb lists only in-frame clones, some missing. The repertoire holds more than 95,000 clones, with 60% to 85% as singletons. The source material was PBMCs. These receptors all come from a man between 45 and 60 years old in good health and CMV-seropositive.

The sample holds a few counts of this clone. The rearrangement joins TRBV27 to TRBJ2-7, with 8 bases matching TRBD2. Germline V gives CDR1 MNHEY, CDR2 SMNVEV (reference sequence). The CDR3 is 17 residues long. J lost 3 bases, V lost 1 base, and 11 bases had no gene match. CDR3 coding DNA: TGTGCCAGCAGTTTATTTCCTCCGGCTAGCGGGTACTACGAGCAGTACTTC. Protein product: CASSLFPPASGYYEQYF.

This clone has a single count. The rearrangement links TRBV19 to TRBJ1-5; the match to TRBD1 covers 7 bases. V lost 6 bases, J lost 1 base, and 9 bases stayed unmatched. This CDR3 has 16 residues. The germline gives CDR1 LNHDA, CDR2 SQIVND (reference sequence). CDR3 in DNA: TGTGCCAGTAGGAAACAGGGGCCCCAAAGCAATCAGCCCCAGCATTTT. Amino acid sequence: CASRKQGPQSNQPQHF.

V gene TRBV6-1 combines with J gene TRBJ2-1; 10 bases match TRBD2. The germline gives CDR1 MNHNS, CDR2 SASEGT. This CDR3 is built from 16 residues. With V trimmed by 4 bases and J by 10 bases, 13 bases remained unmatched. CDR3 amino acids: CASSVGAGLAGVEQFF. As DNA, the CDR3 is TGTGCCAGCAGTGTAGGGGCTGGGCTAGCGGGGGTAGAGCAGTTCTTC.

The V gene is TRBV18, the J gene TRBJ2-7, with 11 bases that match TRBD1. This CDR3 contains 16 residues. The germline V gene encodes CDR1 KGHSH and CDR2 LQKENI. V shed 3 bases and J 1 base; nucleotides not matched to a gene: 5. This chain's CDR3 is CASSPLGTGGSYEQYF. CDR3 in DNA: TGTGCCAGCTCACCTTTAGGGACAGGGGGATCCTACGAGCAGTACTTC.

CDR3: CASSPGQGVYGYTF. The CDR3 region has the DNA TGTGCCAGCAGCCCAGGACAGGGGGTCTATGGCTACACCTTC. This chain uses TRBV28 with TRBJ1-2, with 10 nucleotides matching TRBD1. The CDR3 is 14 residues long. Germline V lookup: CDR1 MDHEN, CDR2 SYDVKM. J gave up 4 bases and V 6 bases, and 5 bases lay outside the gene matches.

The CDR3 DNA is TGTGCCAGCAGCCAAGTGCAGGGTGGGGGCACAGATACGCAGTATTTT. Translated, it gives CASSQVQGGGTDTQYF. V is TRBV11-2 and J is TRBJ2-3; D may be TRBD1 (5 bases). CDR1 SGHAT and CDR2 FQNNGV come from the germline V gene. This CDR3 region has 16 residues. Trimming stripped 5 bases from V and 1 base from J, with 16 bases between.

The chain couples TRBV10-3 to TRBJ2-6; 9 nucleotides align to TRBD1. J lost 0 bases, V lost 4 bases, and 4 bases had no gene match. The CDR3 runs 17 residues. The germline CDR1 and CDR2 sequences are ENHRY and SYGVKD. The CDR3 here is CAISAWTGASGANVLTF. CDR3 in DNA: TGTGCCATCAGTGCCTGGACAGGGGCCTCTGGGGCCAACGTCCTGACTTTC.

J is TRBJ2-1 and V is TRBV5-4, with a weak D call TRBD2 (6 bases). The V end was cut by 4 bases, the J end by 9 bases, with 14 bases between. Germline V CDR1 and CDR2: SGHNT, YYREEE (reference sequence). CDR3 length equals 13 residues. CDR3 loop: CASSGEGLLEQFF. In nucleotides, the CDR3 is TGTGCCAGCAGCGGAGAGGGACTTCTTGAGCAGTTCTTC.

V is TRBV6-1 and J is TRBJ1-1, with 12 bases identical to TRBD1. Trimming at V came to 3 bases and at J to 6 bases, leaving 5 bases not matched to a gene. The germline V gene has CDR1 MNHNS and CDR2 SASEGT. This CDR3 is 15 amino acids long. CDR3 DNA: TGTGCCAGCAGTGATTTGGGACAGGGGGCATCTGAAGCTTTCTTT. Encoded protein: CASSDLGQGASEAFF.

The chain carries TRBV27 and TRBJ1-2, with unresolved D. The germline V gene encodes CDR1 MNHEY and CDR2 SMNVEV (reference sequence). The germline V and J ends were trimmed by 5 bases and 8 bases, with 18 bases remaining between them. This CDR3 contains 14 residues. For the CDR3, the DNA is TGTGCCAGCAGTCCCCCCGGACTGCCCCTGGGCTACACCTTC. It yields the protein CASSPPGLPLGYTF.

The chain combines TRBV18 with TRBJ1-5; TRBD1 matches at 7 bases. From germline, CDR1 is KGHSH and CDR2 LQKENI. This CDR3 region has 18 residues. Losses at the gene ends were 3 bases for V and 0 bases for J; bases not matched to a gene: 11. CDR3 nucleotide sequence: TGTGCCAGCTCACCGGAGACAGGGTCTATCAATAGCAATCAGCCCCAGCATTTT. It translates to CASSPETGSINSNQPQHF.

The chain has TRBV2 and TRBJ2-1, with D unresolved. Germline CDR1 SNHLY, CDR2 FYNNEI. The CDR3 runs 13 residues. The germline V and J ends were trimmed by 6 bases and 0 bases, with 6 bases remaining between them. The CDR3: CASSGISYNEQFF. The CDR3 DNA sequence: TGTGCCAGCAGCGGTATCTCCTACAATGAGCAGTTCTTC.

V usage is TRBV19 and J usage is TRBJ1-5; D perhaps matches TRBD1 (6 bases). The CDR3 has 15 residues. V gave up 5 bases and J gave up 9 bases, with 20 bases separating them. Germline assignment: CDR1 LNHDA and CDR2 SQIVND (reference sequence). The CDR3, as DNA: TGTGCCAGTAGTCCTTCCCCCGAAGGGGGTAGGCCCCAGCATTTT. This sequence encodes CASSPSPEGGRPQHF.

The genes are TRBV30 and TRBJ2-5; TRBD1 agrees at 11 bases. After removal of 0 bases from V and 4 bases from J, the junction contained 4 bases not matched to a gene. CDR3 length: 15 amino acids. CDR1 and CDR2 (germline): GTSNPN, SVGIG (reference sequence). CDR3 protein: CAWSVRTGGGETQYF. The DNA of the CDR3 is TGTGCCTGGAGTGTAAGGACAGGGGGCGGAGAGACCCAGTACTTC.

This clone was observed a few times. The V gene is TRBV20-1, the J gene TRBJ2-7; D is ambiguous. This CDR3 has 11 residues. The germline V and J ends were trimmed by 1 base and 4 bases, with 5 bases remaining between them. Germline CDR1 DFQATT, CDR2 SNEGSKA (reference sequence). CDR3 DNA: TGCAGTGCTAGAGGAGAATACGAGCAGTACTTC. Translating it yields CSARGEYEQYF.

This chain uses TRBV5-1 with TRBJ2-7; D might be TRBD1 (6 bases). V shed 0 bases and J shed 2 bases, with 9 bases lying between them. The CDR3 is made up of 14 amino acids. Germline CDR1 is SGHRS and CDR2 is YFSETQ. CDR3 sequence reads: CASSLEGTPYEQYF. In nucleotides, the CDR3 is TGCGCCAGCAGCTTGGAAGGGACACCCTACGAGCAGTACTTC.